This is a list of T cell receptor beta chains from one sample in a study of T cells after yellow fever vaccination. TCRdb fed the 5' RACE reads into MiXCR, producing one record per CDR3 protein. The table lists 450,000 to 650,000 distinct CDR3 sequences, 21% of them singletons. This specimen was PBMCs, taken 21 days after the first yellow fever vaccination. These receptors were obtained from a man aged 18 to 30 who received the YFV17D yellow fever vaccine. Both conserved end residues are part of each CDR3. Each record gives: J gene, CDR3 length, V gene, CDR3 protein.

j_gene: TRBJ2-2; len: 16; v_gene: TRBV21-1; CDR3aa: CASSNGRNSNTGELFF
j_gene: TRBJ2-7; len: 13; v_gene: TRBV6-1; CDR3aa: CASRPGQGNEQYF
j_gene: TRBJ2-7; len: 14; v_gene: TRBV20-1; CDR3aa: CSARSTGTFYEQYF
j_gene: TRBJ2-2; len: 18; v_gene: TRBV7-2; CDR3aa: CASSSALLAGGLSGELFF
j_gene: TRBJ1-6; len: 16; v_gene: TRBV7-9; CDR3aa: CASSLYVSSYNSPLHF
j_gene: TRBJ1-1; len: 14; v_gene: TRBV5-1; CDR3aa: CASSLGFGDTEAFF
j_gene: TRBJ1-2; len: 15; v_gene: TRBV7-9; CDR3aa: CASSETPPVGYGYTF
j_gene: TRBJ1-1; len: 13; v_gene: TRBV29-1; CDR3aa: CSVGGSAGTGAFF
j_gene: TRBJ2-7; len: 13; v_gene: TRBV2; CDR3aa: CASRDGPSYEQYF
j_gene: TRBJ1-1; len: 15; v_gene: TRBV4-3; CDR3aa: CASSQEPGGNTEAFF
j_gene: TRBJ2-7; len: 13; v_gene: TRBV2; CDR3aa: CASRKGLAYEQYF
j_gene: TRBJ2-7; len: 14; v_gene: TRBV20-1; CDR3aa: CSASYRGSSYEQYF
j_gene: TRBJ2-1; len: 13; v_gene: TRBV7-8; CDR3aa: CASSLANYNEQFF
j_gene: TRBJ1-4; len: 15; v_gene: TRBV7-7; CDR3aa: CASSATGSPNEKLFF
j_gene: TRBJ2-5; len: 12; v_gene: TRBV20-1; CDR3aa: CSAPGQLETQYF
j_gene: TRBJ1-4; len: 16; v_gene: TRBV4-3; CDR3aa: CASSQEVGTTNEKLFF
j_gene: TRBJ2-5; len: 17; v_gene: TRBV27; CDR3aa: CASSLFGTGGPQETQYF
j_gene: TRBJ2-5; len: 15; v_gene: TRBV18; CDR3aa: CASSIRAGRQETQYF
j_gene: TRBJ1-1; len: 14; v_gene: TRBV4-2; CDR3aa: CASRSRTKNTEAFF
j_gene: TRBJ1-1; len: 14; v_gene: TRBV7-2; CDR3aa: CASSPPARDTEAFF
j_gene: TRBJ1-1; len: 14; v_gene: TRBV7-2; CDR3aa: CASSLTARNTEAFF
j_gene: TRBJ2-7; len: 14; v_gene: TRBV5-1; CDR3aa: CASSLRRADYEQYF
j_gene: TRBJ2-2; len: 11; v_gene: TRBV2; CDR3aa: CASDNTGELFF
j_gene: TRBJ2-4; len: 14; v_gene: TRBV20-1; CDR3aa: CSASALLAKNIQYF
j_gene: TRBJ2-1; len: 16; v_gene: TRBV7-2; CDR3aa: CASSLFGGASYNEQFF
j_gene: TRBJ2-7; len: 15; v_gene: TRBV20-1; CDR3aa: CSARESRVMLDEQYF